The clone carrying this TCR beta chain was seen ten or more times. Antigen: not known. The entry originates in a study of blood T cells in healthy people across ages. Sample-barcoded 5' priming and a J-beta primer mix drove a second PCR of about 7 to 12 cycles. Every cDNA molecule bore a tag from a template-switch adaptor containing 12 random nucleotides. One entry per CDR3 protein results from TCRdb running MiXCR on the 5' RACE reads. The sample contains 550,000 to 650,000 distinct CDR3 sequences, approximately 30% of which appear only once. Regarding the study as a whole: Diversity was higher, and naive CD4+ cells more numerous, in long-lived donors than in aged donors. The diversity estimates, figures obtained from one million T cells, were considered underestimates.

This CDR3 is 15 amino acids long. Germline V gives CDR1 SEHNR, CDR2 FQNEAQ (reference sequence). The V end lost 0 bases, the J end lost 4 bases, and 11 bases lay between the germline ends. Isolated PBMCs totaled at least 6 million in each sample. The chain couples TRBV7-9 to TRBJ2-3; D remains ambiguous. The sequencing sample was made of blood. The TCR was taken from a woman aged 80 or over in good health. CDR3 in DNA: TGTGCCAGCAGCTTAGCTACCCCCGGGCCAGATACGCAGTATTTT. Its protein is CASSLATPGPDTQYF.